Listed below are T cell receptor beta chains from one sample, sequenced in a study of cytomegalovirus exposure and HLA in healthy donors. Clones were sequenced by immunoSEQ multiplex PCR, and TCRdb holds only the in-frame ones, with some missing. The data contain under 200,000 clones, 80% to 90% of them seen just once; the ten biggest clones take up 6% to 9%. The sequenced material came from PBMCs. These receptors were taken from a woman in her twenties or thirties in good health and CMV-seropositive. Both conserved end residues are part of each CDR3. The order of the fields is D gene, V gene, clone size, J gene, CDR3 protein, CDR3 DNA. The D gene is left open where the match is weak. Part of the rows lack a size; the others show once, few, many or a class for expanded clones.

.	TRBV4-3	.	TRBJ2-1	CASSLIVRQNSYNEQFF	TGCGCCAGCAGCCTAATAGTAAGACAGAACTCCTACAATGAGCAGTTCTTC
TRBD1	TRBV27	.	TRBJ1-6	CASRLQGRNSPLHF	TGTGCCAGCAGGCTACAGGGGAGGAATTCACCCCTCCACTTT
.	TRBV19	.	TRBJ1-1	CASSIEAGTEAFF	TGTGCCAGTAGTATAGAGGCGGGCACTGAAGCTTTCTTT
.	TRBV2	few	TRBJ2-4	CASSEFLTEAKNIQYF	TGTGCCAGCAGTGAATTTTTGACAGAGGCCAAAAACATTCAGTACTTC
.	TRBV2	.	TRBJ2-5	CASSEGTYQETQYF	TGTGCCAGCAGTGAAGGAACATACCAAGAGACCCAGTACTTC
.	TRBV18	.	TRBJ2-2	CASSPRQEDGELFF	TGTGCCAGCTCACCGCGACAGGAGGACGGGGAGCTGTTTTTT
TRBD1	TRBV7-2	few	TRBJ1-1	CASSLDKGAFEAFF	TGTGCCAGCAGCTTAGATAAGGGGGCCTTTGAAGCTTTCTTT
.	TRBV29-1	.	TRBJ2-5	CSAGQETQYF	TGCAGCGCAGGTCAAGAGACCCAGTACTTC
.	TRBV29-1	.	TRBJ2-5	CSVGKTAQETQYF	TGCAGCGTTGGCAAGACAGCTCAAGAGACCCAGTACTTC
TRBD2	TRBV7-9	.	TRBJ2-3	CASSVGVAGGPDTQYF	TGTGCCAGCAGCGTTGGGGTAGCGGGGGGCCCAGATACGCAGTATTTT
.	TRBV30	.	TRBJ1-1	CAWSEGKYTEAFF	TGTGCCTGGAGTGAGGGGAAATACACTGAAGCTTTCTTT